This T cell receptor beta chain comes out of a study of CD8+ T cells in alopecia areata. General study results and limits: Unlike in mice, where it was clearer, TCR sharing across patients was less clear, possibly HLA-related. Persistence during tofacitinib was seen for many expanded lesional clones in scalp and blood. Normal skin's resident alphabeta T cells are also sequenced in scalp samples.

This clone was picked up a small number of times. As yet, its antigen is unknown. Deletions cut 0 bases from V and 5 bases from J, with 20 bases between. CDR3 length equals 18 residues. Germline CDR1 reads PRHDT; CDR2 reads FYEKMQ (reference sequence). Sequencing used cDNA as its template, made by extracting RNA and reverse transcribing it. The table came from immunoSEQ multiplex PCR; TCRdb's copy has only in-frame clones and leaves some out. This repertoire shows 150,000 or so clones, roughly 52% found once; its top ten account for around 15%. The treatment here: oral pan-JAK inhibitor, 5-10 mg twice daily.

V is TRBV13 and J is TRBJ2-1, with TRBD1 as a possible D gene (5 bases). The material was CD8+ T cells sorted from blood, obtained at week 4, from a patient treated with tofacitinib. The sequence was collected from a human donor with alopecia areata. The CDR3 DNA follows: TGTGCCAGCAGCTTAGGACTCGAATTAGGGGCCGGTCACAATGAGCAGTTCTTC. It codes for CASSLGLELGAGHNEQFF.